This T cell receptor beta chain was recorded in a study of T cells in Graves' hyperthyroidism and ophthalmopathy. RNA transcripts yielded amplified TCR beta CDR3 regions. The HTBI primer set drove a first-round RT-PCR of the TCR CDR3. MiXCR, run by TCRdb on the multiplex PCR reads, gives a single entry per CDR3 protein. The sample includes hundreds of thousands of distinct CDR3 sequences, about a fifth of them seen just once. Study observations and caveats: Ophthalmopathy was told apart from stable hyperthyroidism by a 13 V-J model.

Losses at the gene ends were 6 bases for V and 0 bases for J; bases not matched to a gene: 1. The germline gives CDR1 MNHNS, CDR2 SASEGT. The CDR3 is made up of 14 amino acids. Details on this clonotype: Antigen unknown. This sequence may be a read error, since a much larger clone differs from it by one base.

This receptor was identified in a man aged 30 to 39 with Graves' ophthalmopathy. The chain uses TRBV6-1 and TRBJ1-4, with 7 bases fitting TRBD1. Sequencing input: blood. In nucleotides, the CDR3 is TGTGCCAGCAGCGGGACAGCAACTAATGAAAAACTGTTTTTT. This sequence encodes CASSGTATNEKLFF.